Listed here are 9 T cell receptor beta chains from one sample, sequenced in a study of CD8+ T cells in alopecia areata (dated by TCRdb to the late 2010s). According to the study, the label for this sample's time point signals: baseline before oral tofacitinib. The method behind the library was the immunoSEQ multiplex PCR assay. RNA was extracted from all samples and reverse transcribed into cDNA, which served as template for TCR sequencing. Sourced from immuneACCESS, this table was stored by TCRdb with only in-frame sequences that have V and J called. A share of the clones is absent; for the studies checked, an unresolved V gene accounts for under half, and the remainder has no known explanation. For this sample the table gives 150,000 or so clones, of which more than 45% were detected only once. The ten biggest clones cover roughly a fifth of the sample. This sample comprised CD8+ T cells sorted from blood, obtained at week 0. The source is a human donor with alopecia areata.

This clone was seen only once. The CDR3 bases are TGTGCCAGCAGCTTGGCGTCGGGGGCCTACGAGCAGTACTTC. Amino acid sequence: CASSLASGAYEQYF. The chain links TRBV5-6 to TRBJ2-7; TRBD2 might be the D (6 bases). The V end was cut by 0 bases, the J end by 2 bases, with 9 bases between. CDR3 length: 14 residues. CDR1 SGHDT and CDR2 YYEEEE come from the germline V gene. The entire variable domain, with the rest obtained from reference TRBV5-6 and TRBJ2-7, is as follows: DAGVTQSPTHLIKTRGQQVTLRCSPKSGHDTVSWYQQALGQGPQFIFQYYEEEERQRGNFPDRFSGHQFPNYSSELNVNALLLGDSALYLCASSLASGAYEQYFGPGTRLTVT.

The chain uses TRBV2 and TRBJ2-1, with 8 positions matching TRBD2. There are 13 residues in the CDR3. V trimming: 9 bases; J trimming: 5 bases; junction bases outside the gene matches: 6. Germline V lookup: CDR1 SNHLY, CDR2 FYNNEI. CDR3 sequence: CASRGLVNNEQFF. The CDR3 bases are TGTGCCAGTAGGGGACTAGTAAACAATGAGCAGTTCTTC.

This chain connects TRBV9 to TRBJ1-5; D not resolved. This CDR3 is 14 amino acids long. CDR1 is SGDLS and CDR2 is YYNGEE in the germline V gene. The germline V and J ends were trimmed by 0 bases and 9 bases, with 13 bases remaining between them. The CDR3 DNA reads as TGTGCCAGCAGCGTAGGGGCGGCATCTGGGCCCCAGCATTTT. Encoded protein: CASSVGAASGPQHF.

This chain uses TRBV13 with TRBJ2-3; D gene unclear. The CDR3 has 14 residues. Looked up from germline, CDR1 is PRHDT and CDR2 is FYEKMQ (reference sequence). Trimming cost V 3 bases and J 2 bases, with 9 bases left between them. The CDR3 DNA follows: TGTGCCAGCAGCTTGTTGGATACCACAGATACGCAGTATTTT. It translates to CASSLLDTTDTQYF.

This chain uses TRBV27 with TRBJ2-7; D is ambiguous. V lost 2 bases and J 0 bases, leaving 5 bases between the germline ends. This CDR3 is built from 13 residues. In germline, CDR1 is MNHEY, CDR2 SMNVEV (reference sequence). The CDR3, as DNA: TGTGCCAGCAGTTTACAGAGCTCCTACGAGCAGTACTTC. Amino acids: CASSLQSSYEQYF.

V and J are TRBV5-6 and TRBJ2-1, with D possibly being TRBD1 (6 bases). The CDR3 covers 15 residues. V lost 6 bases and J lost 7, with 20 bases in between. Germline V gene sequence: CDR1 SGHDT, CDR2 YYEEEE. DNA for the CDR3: TGTGCCAGCATATCCGGGACACGCTTAGGGAATGAGCAGTTCTTC. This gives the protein CASISGTRLGNEQFF.

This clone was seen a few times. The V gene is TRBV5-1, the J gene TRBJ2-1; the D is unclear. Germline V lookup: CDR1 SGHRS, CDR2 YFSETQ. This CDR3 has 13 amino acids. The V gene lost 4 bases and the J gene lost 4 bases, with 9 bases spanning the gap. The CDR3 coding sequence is TGCGCCAGCAGCCCGGACCCGTACAATGAGCAGTTCTTC. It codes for CASSPDPYNEQFF.

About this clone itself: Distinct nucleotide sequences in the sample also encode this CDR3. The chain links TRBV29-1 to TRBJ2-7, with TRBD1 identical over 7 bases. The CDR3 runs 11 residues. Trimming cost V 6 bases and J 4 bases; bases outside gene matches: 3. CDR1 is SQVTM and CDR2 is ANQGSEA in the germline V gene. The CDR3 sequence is CSVSGQYEQYF. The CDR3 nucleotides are TGCAGCGTCTCGGGACAGTACGAGCAGTACTTC.

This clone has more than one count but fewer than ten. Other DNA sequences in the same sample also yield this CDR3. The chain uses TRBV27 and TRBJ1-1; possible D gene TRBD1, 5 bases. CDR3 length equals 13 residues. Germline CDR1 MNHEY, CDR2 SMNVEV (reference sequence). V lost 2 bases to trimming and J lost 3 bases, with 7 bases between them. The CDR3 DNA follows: TGTGCCAGCAGTTTAACAGGTGACACTGAAGCTTTCTTT. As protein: CASSLTGDTEAFF.